The clone carrying this T cell receptor beta chain was found a few times. Its target is not known. This record comes from a study of blood T cells in healthy people across ages. Study-wide results and limits: Unsorted PBMC input precluded a conclusive naive versus antigen-experienced comparison.

Whenever a sample was processed, at least 6 million PBMCs were isolated. Using a J-beta primer mix together with a sample-barcoded 5' primer, a second PCR was run for roughly 7 to 11 cycles. TCRdb called the 5' RACE reads again in MiXCR, with one record for every CDR3 protein. The profile shows roughly 1,500,000 distinct CDR3 sequences, approximately 40% of them singletons. Sequences were obtained from blood. The receptor comes from a woman aged 18-29 years in good health.

The CDR3 is CASSFAGGALGEAFF. Written as DNA, the CDR3 is TGTGCCAGCAGCTTCGCGGGGGGGGCGCTGGGGGAAGCTTTCTTT. The chain carries TRBV7-2 and TRBJ1-1; weak D call: TRBD1 (6 bases). V was pared by 3 bases and J by 8 bases, with 19 bases between. Germline CDR1 is SGHTA and CDR2 is FQGNSA. The CDR3 extends over 15 amino acids.